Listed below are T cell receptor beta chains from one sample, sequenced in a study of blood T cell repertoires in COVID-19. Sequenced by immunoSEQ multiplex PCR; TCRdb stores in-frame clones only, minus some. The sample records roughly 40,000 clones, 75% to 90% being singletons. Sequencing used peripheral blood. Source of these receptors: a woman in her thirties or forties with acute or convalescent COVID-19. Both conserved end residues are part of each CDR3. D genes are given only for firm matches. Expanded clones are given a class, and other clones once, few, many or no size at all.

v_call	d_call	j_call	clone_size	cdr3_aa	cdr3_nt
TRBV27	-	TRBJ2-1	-	CASSLLGDNEQFF	TGTGCCAGCAGTTTATTGGGCGACAATGAGCAGTTCTTC
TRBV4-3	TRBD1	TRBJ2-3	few	CASSQDGAGGITDTQYF	TGCGCCAGCAGCCAAGACGGCGCAGGGGGCATAACAGATACGCAGTATTTT
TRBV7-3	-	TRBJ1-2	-	CASSLGQSGQGGDGYTF	TGTGCCAGCAGCTTAGGACAATCGGGGCAGGGAGGTGATGGCTACACCTTC
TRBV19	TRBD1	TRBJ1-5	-	CAISGTGIGNQPQHF	TGTGCCATCTCCGGGACAGGGATCGGAAATCAGCCCCAGCATTTT
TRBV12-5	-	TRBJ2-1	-	CAPVKSPQGNEQFF	TGTGCTCCAGTGAAAAGTCCCCAGGGTAATGAGCAGTTCTTC
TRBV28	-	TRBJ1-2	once	CASSFLLPYGYTF	TGTGCCAGCAGTTTCTTACTCCCCTATGGCTACACCTTC
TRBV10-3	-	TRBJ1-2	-	CAISESEGGYTF	TGTGCCATCAGTGAGTCGGAGGGCGGCTACACCTTC
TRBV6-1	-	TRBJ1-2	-	CASSEARNYGYTF	TGTGCCAGCAGTGAAGCACGGAACTATGGCTACACCTTC
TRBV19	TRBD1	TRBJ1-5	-	CASRPDRAASNQPQHF	TGTGCCAGTAGACCGGACAGGGCAGCGAGCAATCAGCCCCAGCATTTT
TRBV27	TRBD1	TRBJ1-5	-	CASSDRVAEPQHF	TGTGCCAGCAGTGACAGGGTCGCAGAGCCCCAGCATTTT
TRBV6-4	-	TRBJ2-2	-	CASSEEGTTGELFF	TGTGCCAGCAGTGAGGAGGGGACCACCGGGGAGCTGTTTTTT
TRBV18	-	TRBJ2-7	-	CASSPSSYEQYF	TGTGCCAGCTCTCCGAGCTCCTACGAGCAGTACTTC
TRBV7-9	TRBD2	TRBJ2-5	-	CASSLGGLAWTQYF	TGTGCCAGCAGCTTAGGGGGACTAGCCTGGACCCAGTACTTC
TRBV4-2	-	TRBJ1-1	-	CASRGGGLVTEAFF	TGTGCCAGCAGGGGGGGAGGGCTGGTCACTGAAGCTTTCTTT
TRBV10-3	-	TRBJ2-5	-	CAISAGPTQETQYF	TGTGCCATCTCCGCTGGGCCCACCCAAGAGACCCAGTACTTC
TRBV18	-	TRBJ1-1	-	CASSNLRGTDNTEAFF	TGTGCCAGCTCAAACCTCCGGGGAACCGACAACACTGAAGCTTTCTTT
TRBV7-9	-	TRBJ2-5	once	CASSLSVQQQETQYF	TGTGCCAGCAGCTTATCCGTACAGCAACAAGAGACCCAGTACTTC
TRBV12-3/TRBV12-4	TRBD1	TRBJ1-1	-	CASSRTGPEAFF	TGTGCCAGCAGTCGGACAGGACCTGAAGCTTTCTTT
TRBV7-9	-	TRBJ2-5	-	CASSFSGGETQYF	TGTGCCAGCAGCTTTTCAGGGGGGGAGACCCAGTACTTC
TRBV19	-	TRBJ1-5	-	CASSINRQGIQPQHF	TGTGCCAGTAGTATCAACCGGCAGGGCATTCAGCCCCAGCATTTT
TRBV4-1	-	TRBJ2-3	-	CASSQGPPRDSTDTQYF	TGCGCCAGCAGCCAAGGCCCGCCGCGGGATAGCACAGATACGCAGTATTTT
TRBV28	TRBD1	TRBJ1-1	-	CASSLSGYGQGPEAFF	TGTGCCAGCAGTTTATCCGGCTATGGACAGGGCCCTGAAGCTTTCTTT
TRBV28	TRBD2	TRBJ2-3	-	CASSLLAGRASTDTQYF	TGTGCCAGCAGTTTACTAGCGGGACGCGCCAGCACAGATACGCAGTATTTT
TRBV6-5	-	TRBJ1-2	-	CASSPSGGYGYTF	TGTGCCAGCAGCCCCTCAGGAGGCTATGGCTACACCTTC
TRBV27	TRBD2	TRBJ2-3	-	CASSLSGWLGRPHTQYF	TGTGCCAGCAGTTTATCGGGTTGGCTCGGGAGGCCGCATACGCAGTATTTT
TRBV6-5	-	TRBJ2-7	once	CASSPSATSSYEQYF	TGTGCCAGCAGTCCGAGCGCGACTAGTTCCTACGAGCAGTACTTC
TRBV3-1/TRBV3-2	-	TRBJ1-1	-	CASNSVDTEAFF	TGTGCCAGCAACTCGGTGGACACTGAAGCTTTCTTT
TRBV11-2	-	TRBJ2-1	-	CASSLRATGDEQFF	TGTGCCAGCAGCTTAAGAGCTACGGGGGATGAGCAGTTCTTC
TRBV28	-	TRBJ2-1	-	CASRNAGPPGGEQFF	TGTGCCAGCAGAAACGCGGGACCCCCAGGGGGTGAGCAGTTCTTC
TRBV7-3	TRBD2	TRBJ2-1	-	CASSSGLAESSYNEQFF	TGTGCCAGCAGCTCGGGACTAGCGGAAAGCTCCTACAATGAGCAGTTCTTC
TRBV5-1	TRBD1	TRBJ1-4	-	CASSVTGGTNEKLFF	TGCGCCAGCAGCGTTACAGGGGGCACTAATGAAAAACTGTTTTTT
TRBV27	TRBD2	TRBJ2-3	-	CASSSGRAGDTQYF	TGTGCCAGCAGTAGCGGGAGGGCCGGGGATACGCAGTATTTT
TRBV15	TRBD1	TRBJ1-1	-	CATSRGLQGTEAFF	TGTGCCACCAGCAGAGGCCTACAGGGGACTGAAGCTTTCTTT
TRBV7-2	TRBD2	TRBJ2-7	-	CASNSPGGSSYEQYF	TGTGCCAGCAATTCCCCCGGGGGGAGCTCCTACGAGCAGTACTTC
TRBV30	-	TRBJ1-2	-	CAWSQGRAGYTF	TGTGCCTGGAGTCAAGGGAGAGCTGGCTACACCTTC
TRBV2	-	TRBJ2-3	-	CASVLGSTDTQYF	TGTGCCAGTGTCCTCGGGAGCACAGATACGCAGTATTTT
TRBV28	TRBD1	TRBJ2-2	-	CASSFYPTPRQGEGELFF	TGTGCCAGCAGTTTTTACCCGACTCCCCGACAGGGTGAAGGGGAGCTGTTTTTT
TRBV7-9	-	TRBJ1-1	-	CASSLEKGRGTEAFF	TGTGCCAGCAGCTTAGAGAAGGGGCGGGGTACTGAAGCTTTCTTT
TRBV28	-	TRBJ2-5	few	CASSLTSRETQYF	TGTGCCAGCAGTCTTACATCCCGCGAGACCCAGTACTTC
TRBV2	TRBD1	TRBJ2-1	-	CASSTRTGGNDEQFF	TGTGCCAGCAGTACCAGGACAGGGGGCAACGACGAGCAGTTCTTC
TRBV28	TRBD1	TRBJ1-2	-	CASSKPGQGGYYGYTF	TGTGCCAGCAGTAAACCAGGACAGGGGGGGTACTATGGCTACACCTTC
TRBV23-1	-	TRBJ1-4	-	CASSQAVNEKLFF	TGCGCCAGCAGTCAAGCAGTTAATGAAAAACTGTTTTTT
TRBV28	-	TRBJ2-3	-	CASSQPGSTDTQYF	TGTGCCAGCAGCCAACCAGGTTCCACAGATACGCAGTATTTT
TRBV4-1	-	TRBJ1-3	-	CASSQPRSSGNTIYF	TGCGCCAGCAGCCAACCCCGGAGCTCTGGAAACACCATATATTTT
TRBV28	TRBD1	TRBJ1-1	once	CAILGTGGYLGNTEAFF	TGTGCCATCCTAGGAACAGGGGGTTATCTGGGGAACACTGAAGCTTTCTTT
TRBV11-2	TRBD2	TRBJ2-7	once	CASSTTSGTYEQYF	TGTGCCAGCAGCACCACTAGCGGTACCTACGAGCAGTACTTC
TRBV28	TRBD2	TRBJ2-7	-	CASSLKQAGGPPDYEQYF	TGTGCCAGCAGTTTAAAGCAAGCGGGAGGACCTCCCGACTACGAGCAGTACTTC
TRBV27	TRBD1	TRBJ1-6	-	CASSPTGARHLHF	TGTGCCAGCAGTCCGACAGGGGCGCGCCACCTCCACTTT
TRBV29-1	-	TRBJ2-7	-	CSVSQGGDRPWGEQYF	TGCAGCGTATCACAAGGGGGGGACCGACCTTGGGGAGAGCAGTACTTC
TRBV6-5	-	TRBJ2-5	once	CASSRDSAVETQYF	TGTGCCAGCAGCCGGGACTCAGCGGTTGAGACCCAGTACTTC
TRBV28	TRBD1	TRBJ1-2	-	CASSFLGQDLNYGYTF	TGTGCCAGCAGTTTTCTGGGACAGGACCTAAACTATGGCTACACCTTC
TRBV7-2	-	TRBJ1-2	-	CASTPSSGSHGYTF	TGTGCCAGCACCCCTTCCTCGGGGTCCCATGGCTACACCTTC
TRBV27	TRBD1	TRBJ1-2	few	CASSLISGGQVYGYTF	TGTGCCAGCAGTTTAATCTCTGGGGGACAGGTATATGGCTACACCTTC
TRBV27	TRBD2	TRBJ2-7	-	CASSLLGTSGRVNEQYF	TGTGCCAGCAGTTTACTCGGGACTAGCGGGAGGGTGAACGAGCAGTACTTC
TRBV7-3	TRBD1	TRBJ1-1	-	CASSRQGAGTEAFF	TGTGCCAGCAGTCGACAGGGGGCAGGTACTGAAGCTTTCTTT
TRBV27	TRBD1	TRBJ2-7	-	CASSRDRGRREQYF	TGTGCCAGCAGCCGAGACAGGGGTAGGCGCGAGCAGTACTTC
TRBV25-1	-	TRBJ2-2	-	CASKAAGVNTGELFF	TGTGCCAGCAAGGCCGCAGGGGTCAACACCGGGGAGCTGTTTTTT